Listed below are T cell receptor beta chains from one sample, sequenced in a study of cytomegalovirus exposure and HLA in healthy donors. The assay was immunoSEQ multiplex PCR, and TCRdb's table has in-frame clones only and misses some. The profile shows some 160,000 clones, over 60% of them singletons. The source material was PBMCs. Receptors were obtained from a man in his forties in good health and CMV-seronegative. Each CDR3 is given with its conserved first and last residue. A D gene is named only where the DNA matches it firmly. The size entry is marked missing in some rows and otherwise reads once, few, many or a size class.

v_call	clone_size	d_call	j_call	cdr3_nt	cdr3_aa
TRBV7-9	few	-	TRBJ2-2	TGTGCCAGCAGCTTCTGGAAGTTCCAGGTCGCGAACACCGGGGAGCTGTTTTTT	CASSFWKFQVANTGELFF
TRBV4-1	-	-	TRBJ2-2	TGCGCCAGCAACCCGGGAGTCGTCGGGGAGCTGTTTTTT	CASNPGVVGELFF
TRBV6-5	-	-	TRBJ1-5	TGTGCCAGCAGCCCCGAACGGAGGCGCAATCAGCCCCAGCATTTT	CASSPERRRNQPQHF
TRBV4-3	-	TRBD2	TRBJ2-7	TGCGCCAGCAGTTCTAGACTAGCGGGATTCAGCTCCTACGAGCAGTACTTC	CASSSRLAGFSSYEQYF
TRBV7-9	-	-	TRBJ1-4	TGTGCCAGCAGCAAAGACTCATCCGCAACTAATGAAAAACTGTTTTTT	CASSKDSSATNEKLFF
TRBV19	-	-	TRBJ2-4	TGTGCCAGTAGTATTCCAGGAAACATTCAGTACTTC	CASSIPGNIQYF
TRBV28	-	TRBD1	TRBJ1-4	TGTGCCAGCAGTTTTTCGACAGGGATACGTGAAAAACTGTTTTTT	CASSFSTGIREKLFF
TRBV7-9	-	TRBD1	TRBJ2-1	TGTTCCAGCAGCTTAGAAGGGGGCAGTGAGCAGTTCTTC	CSSSLEGGSEQFF
TRBV4-3	-	-	TRBJ2-3	TGCGCCAGCAGCCAAGATAGAATGGATACGCAGTATTTT	CASSQDRMDTQYF
TRBV7-2	-	-	TRBJ2-7	TGTGCCAGCAGCCCGGGACTTACCTCCTACGAGCAGTACTTC	CASSPGLTSYEQYF
TRBV7-9	once	-	TRBJ2-5	TGTGCCAGCAGCTCTGAGACCCAGTACTTC	CASSSETQYF
TRBV6-1	-	-	TRBJ1-6	TGTGCCAGCTGCTACGGCCAGAGCGGGCCACCCCTTCACTTT	CASCYGQSGPPLHF
TRBV30	once	-	TRBJ2-7	TGTGCCTGGAGCCCGGTTAGTAGCGGTTACGAGCAGTACTTC	CAWSPVSSGYEQYF
TRBV7-6	-	-	TRBJ1-6	TGTGCCAGCAGCGAAGCAGGCAGGGTGGTTTCACCCCTCCACTTT	CASSEAGRVVSPLHF
TRBV11-2	-	-	TRBJ2-7	TGTGCCAGCAGCTTAGTTCCCCTCTACGAGCAGTACTTC	CASSLVPLYEQYF
TRBV7-9	-	-	TRBJ1-6	TGTGCCAGCAGCTTAGAACAGTATAATTCACCCCTCCACTTT	CASSLEQYNSPLHF
TRBV29-1	-	-	TRBJ1-3	TGCAGCGTTGATAGCTCTGGAAACACCATATATTTT	CSVDSSGNTIYF
TRBV7-9	-	-	TRBJ1-5	TGTGCCAGCAGCTCCGTACAGGGAGACAATCAGCCCCAGCATTTT	CASSSVQGDNQPQHF
TRBV29-1	-	TRBD2	TRBJ2-5	TGCAGCGCAGGTAGCGGGGCCGGGGGGACCCAGTACTTC	CSAGSGAGGTQYF
TRBV5-6	-	-	TRBJ1-3	TGTGCCAGCAGCTTTAGGGGTCTAAGCTCTGGAAACACCATATATTTT	CASSFRGLSSGNTIYF